Listed here are 8 T cell receptor beta chains from one sample, sequenced in a study of PD-1 blockade in mismatch repair-deficient tumors. The protocol was immunoSEQ multiplex PCR, while the TCRdb copy is restricted to in-frame clones and leaves out a portion. Of roughly 49,000 clones in the sample, 77% were seen once. The specimen comprised PBMCs, sampled before pembrolizumab treatment. Receptors were obtained from an adult with mismatch repair-deficient cancer.

Worth noting for this clone: The junction departs from germline at one end; a sequencing error may be responsible. V gene TRBV15 combines with J gene TRBJ2-3, with 9 bases matching TRBD2. This CDR3 contains 13 residues. Germline V gene lookup returns CDR1 LNHNV and CDR2 YYDKDF (reference sequence). The CDR3 nucleotides are TGTGCCGTTGCTGCGGGGGGGACAGATACACAGTATTTT. Translating it yields CAVAAGGTDTQYF.

Details on this clone: The CDR3 end shows no conserved phenylalanine or tryptophan, and so a read error is likely. The chain employs TRBV19 and TRBJ1-1; the D is unclear. The germline CDR1 and CDR2 sequences are LNHDA and SQIVND (reference sequence). The CDR3 runs to 15 residues. Trimming stripped 1 base from V and 4 bases from J, with 13 bases between. CDR3 DNA sequence: TGTGCCAGTAGTATAGCGGCAGGAACGGCCACTGAAGCTTTCCTT. Its protein is CASSIAAGTATEAFL.

The V gene is TRBV18, the J gene TRBJ1-3; the D is unclear. V was trimmed by 1 base and J by 2 bases, leaving 9 bases between them. The CDR3 extends over 15 amino acids. Germline assignment: CDR1 KGHSH and CDR2 LQKENI. The CDR3 spells CASSPREGAGNTIYF. CDR3 nucleotide sequence: TGTGCCAGCTCACCACGGGAGGGAGCTGGAAACACCATATATTTT.

The rearrangement links TRBV30 to TRBJ1-1; unclear D gene. CDR3 length: 11 residues. V shed 5 bases and J shed 1 base, with 5 bases lying between them. Germline lookup yields CDR1 GTSNPN and CDR2 SVGIG (reference sequence). CDR3 sequence (DNA): TGTGCCTGGGAAAGGAACACTGAAGCTTTCTTT. Translation: CAWERNTEAFF. The full variable domain, in which reference TRBV30 and TRBJ1-1 provide the parts outside the CDR3, is SQTIHQWPATLVQPVGSPLSLECTVEGTSNPNLYWYRQAAGRGLQLLFYSVGIGQISSEVPQNLSASRPQDRQFILSSKKLLLSDSGFYLCAWERNTEAFFGQGTRLTVV.

The rearrangement joins TRBV21-1 to TRBJ2-2; the table's D call, TRBD2, has no DNA check behind it. TRBV21-1 is a documented pseudogene. The CDR3 loop spans 19 amino acids. The CDR3 loop is CASSKARLAGGPGTGELFF. CDR3 coding DNA: TGTGCCAGCAGCAAAGCCAGACTAGCGGGAGGGCCTGGGACCGGGGAGCTGTTTTTT.

J is TRBJ2-7 and V is TRBV25-1; TRBD2 matches 11 bases. Germline CDR1 MGHDK, CDR2 SYGVNS. The CDR3 length is 13 residues. The V and J ends lost 5 bases and 7 bases, in that order; junction bases with no gene match: 4. The DNA for the CDR3 is TGTGCCAGCAGTCTAGCGGGAGGAGGGGAGCAGTACTTC. This gives the protein CASSLAGGGEQYF.

V gene TRBV11-2 combines with J gene TRBJ1-3; tentative D call: TRBD1 (5 bases). The V end lost 5 bases, the J end lost 4 bases, and 12 bases lay between the germline ends. The CDR3 length is 14 residues. The V gene's germline CDR1 is SGHAT and CDR2 FQNNGV. This CDR3 is CASSPPGTGNTIYF. CDR3 bases: TGTGCCAGCAGCCCGCCAGGGACGGGAAACACCATATATTTT.

Of note for this clone: Mismatch with germline at one junction end may stem from a read error. This sequence joins TRBV7-7 and TRBJ2-5; 12 nucleotides align to TRBD2. From germline, CDR1 is SSHAT and CDR2 FNYEAQ (reference sequence). CDR3 length: 15 amino acids. The CDR3 DNA reads as TGTGCTAGCAGCTTAGCGGGACTAGCGGGTGAGACCCAGTACTTC. Amino acids: CASSLAGLAGETQYF.